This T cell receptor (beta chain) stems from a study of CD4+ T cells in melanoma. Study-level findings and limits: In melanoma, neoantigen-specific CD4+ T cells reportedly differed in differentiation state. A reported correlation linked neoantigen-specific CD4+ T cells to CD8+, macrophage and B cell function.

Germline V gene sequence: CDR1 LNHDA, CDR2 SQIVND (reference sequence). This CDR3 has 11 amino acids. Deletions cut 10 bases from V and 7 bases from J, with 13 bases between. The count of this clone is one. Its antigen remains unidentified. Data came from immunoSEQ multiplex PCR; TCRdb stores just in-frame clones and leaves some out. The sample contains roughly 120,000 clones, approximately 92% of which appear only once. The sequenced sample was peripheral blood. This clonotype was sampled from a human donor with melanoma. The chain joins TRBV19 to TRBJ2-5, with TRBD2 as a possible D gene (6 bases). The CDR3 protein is CAIGTYPTQYF. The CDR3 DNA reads TGTGCCATTGGGACTTACCCGACCCAGTACTTC. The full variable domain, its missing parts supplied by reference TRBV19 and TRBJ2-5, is DGGITQSPKYLFRKEGQNVTLSCEQNLNHDAMYWYRQDPGQGLRLIYYSQIVNDFQKGDIAEGYSVSREKKESFPLTVTSAQKNPTAFYLCAIGTYPTQYFGPGTRLLVL.